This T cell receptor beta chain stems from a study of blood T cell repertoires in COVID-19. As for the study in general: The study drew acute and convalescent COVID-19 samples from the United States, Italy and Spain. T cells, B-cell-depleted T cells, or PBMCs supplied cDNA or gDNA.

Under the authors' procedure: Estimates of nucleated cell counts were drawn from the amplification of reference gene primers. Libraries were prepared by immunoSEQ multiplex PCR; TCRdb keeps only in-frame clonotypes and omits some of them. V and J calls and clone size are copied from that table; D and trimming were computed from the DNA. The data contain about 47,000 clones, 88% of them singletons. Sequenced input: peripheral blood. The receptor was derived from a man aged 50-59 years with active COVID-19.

The CDR3 is CASSPTVSGLGYTEAFF. The CDR3 coding sequence is TGTGCCAGCTCACCAACCGTGTCGGGGTTGGGTTACACTGAAGCTTTCTTT. The chain couples TRBV18 to TRBJ1-1; D is undetermined. V was cut by 2 bases and J by 3 bases, with 19 bases left in between. This CDR3 comprises 17 residues. CDR1 KGHSH and CDR2 LQKENI come from the germline V gene.